This TCR beta chain originates from a study of response to subunit inactivated influenza vaccine. CDR3 length: 11 residues. The V gene's germline CDR1 is LGHNT and CDR2 FRNRAP. V was clipped by 6 bases and J by 13 bases, with 13 bases between them. TCRdb reanalysed the RT-PCR reads using MiXCR and keeps one entry per CDR3 protein. The sample consists of hundreds of thousands of distinct CDR3 sequences, 25% of them appearing once. In its sample, this clonotype was seen a few times. The TCR comes from a man in his fifties or sixties who received an inactivated influenza vaccine. The input for sequencing was CD4+ T cells sorted from PBMCs, taken around 5 days after vaccination. The V and J genes are TRBV12-5 and TRBJ2-1; the D gene is possibly TRBD1 (6 bases). The CDR3 spells CASGMGQNQFF. As DNA, the CDR3 is TGTGCTAGTGGGATGGGACAAAACCAGTTCTTC.